This T cell receptor (beta chain) was retrieved from a study of identical twins. General observations from the study: There is a chance that invariant MAIT and iNKT cells partially muddied zero-insertion analyses. Out-of-frame alpha sequences common to twins exhibited a surplus of low generation probability. High-abundance cord blood beta clonotypes had fewer insertions; memory repertoires showed none.

V was shortened by 6 bases and J by 4 bases, with 16 bases between the two germline ends. CDR1 DFQATT and CDR2 SNEGSKA come from the germline V gene (reference sequence). CDR3 size: 13 residues. Points on this clonotype: Its antigen is currently unknown.

Each cDNA held unique molecular identifiers, and template switching gave it a universal primer site. TCRdb recomputed calls from the 5' RACE reads with MiXCR, one row per CDR3 protein. This table holds about 490,000 distinct CDR3 sequences, roughly 15% found once. This sample also appeared in a second study, on yellow fever vaccine responses in identical twins.

The V and J genes are TRBV20-1 and TRBJ2-7, with D possibly being TRBD2 (6 bases). The TCR was taken from a woman aged 18-29 years in good health. The sequenced material came from CD4+ T cells sorted from blood. This CDR3 is CSATSGTPYEQYV. The CDR3 coding sequence is TGCAGTGCCACGTCCGGGACTCCGTACGAGCAGTACGTC.